These 27 T cell receptor beta chains were sequenced from one sample in a study of regulatory T cells in long-lasting Graves disease. Investigators prepared the TCR beta libraries by applying iRepertoire HTBI primers and Arm-PCR of CDR3 regions. One entry per CDR3 protein results from TCRdb running MiXCR on the multiplex PCR reads. This table holds some 300,000 distinct CDR3 sequences, around a fifth found once. Specified time point: persistent/refractory GD, antithyroid drugs over 5 years with positive TRAb. RNA isolated from PBMCs was used to make the TCR library. The specimen was peripheral blood mononuclear cells (PBMCs), collected when the disease was refractory, from a patient treated with antithyroid drugs. All receptors derive from a female donor with Graves disease.

This clonotype came up many times. The chain links TRBV11-2 to TRBJ2-5, with TRBD2 identical over 11 bases. V lost 3 bases, J lost 7 bases, and 7 bases stayed unmatched. CDR3 length: 15 residues. Germline CDR1 reads SGHAT; CDR2 reads FQNNGV. CDR3 nucleotide sequence: TGTGCCAGCAGCTTTAGCGGGAGGGCCGAGGGGACCCAGTACTTC. It codes for CASSFSGRAEGTQYF.

This clonotype showed up just once. The genes are TRBV28 and TRBJ2-3; perhaps D is TRBD1 or TRBD2 (7 bases each). This CDR3 comprises 14 residues. Germline lookup yields CDR1 MDHEN and CDR2 SYDVKM. V lost 4 bases to trimming and J lost 5 bases, with 13 bases between them. CDR3: CASSSGGGGDTQYF. The CDR3 nucleotides are TGTGCCAGCAGTTCAGGGGGGGGTGGAGATACGCAGTATTTT.

This clonotype came up a few times. V usage is TRBV5-1 and J usage is TRBJ1-3, with 8 bases aligning to TRBD1. Germline CDR1 is SGHRS and CDR2 is YFSETQ. The CDR3 totals 14 residues. V gave up 4 bases and J gave up 4 bases; unmatched junction bases: 4. The chain's CDR3 is CASSPGQDGNTIYF. The CDR3 DNA follows: TGCGCCAGCAGCCCGGGACAGGACGGAAACACCATATATTTT.

The gene calls are TRBV10-3 and TRBJ1-1; 9 nucleotides match TRBD1. V was clipped by 6 bases and J by 10 bases; unmatched bases: 3. CDR1 and CDR2 from the germline V gene are ENHRY and SYGVKD. CDR3 size: 11 residues. The CDR3 loop is CAIRTGQGAFF. The CDR3 bases are TGTGCCATCAGAACGGGACAGGGAGCTTTCTTT.

This CDR3 reads CSASISSVSSYEQYF. As DNA, the CDR3 is TGCAGTGCTAGTATCTCTAGCGTTAGTTCCTACGAGCAGTACTTC. V usage is TRBV20-1 and J usage is TRBJ2-7; possibly TRBD2 for D (6 bases). This CDR3 has 15 residues. Trimming took off 3 bases at V and 1 base at J, with 16 bases between the two ends. The V gene's germline CDR1 is DFQATT and CDR2 SNEGSKA (reference sequence).

The chain recombines TRBV20-1 with TRBJ1-2; the D is unclear. The CDR3 spans 10 residues. The germline V gene encodes CDR1 DFQATT and CDR2 SNEGSKA (reference sequence). The V end was cut by 0 bases, the J end by 6 bases, with 2 bases between. As DNA, the CDR3 is TGCAGTGCTAGAGACAATGGCTACACCTTC. Protein product: CSARDNGYTF.

This clonotype showed up just a few times. CDR3 DNA sequence: TGTGCCAGCAGTGAAGCAAGGGGCACTGAAGCTTTCTTT. Translating it yields CASSEARGTEAFF. This chain joins TRBV2 and TRBJ1-1, with D perhaps matching TRBD1 (5 bases). Trimming stripped 0 bases from V and 4 bases from J, with 6 bases between. Germline V lookup: CDR1 SNHLY, CDR2 FYNNEI. There are 13 residues in the CDR3.

This clonotype turned up a few times. In DNA, the CDR3 is TGTGCCACCAGCCGACAGGGTTATAGCAATCAGCCCCAGCATTTT. Residues: CATSRQGYSNQPQHF. J is TRBJ1-5 and V is TRBV15; TRBD1 agrees at 7 bases. The CDR3 runs 15 residues. With V trimmed by 5 bases and J by 0 bases, 4 bases remained unmatched. Germline V gives CDR1 LNHNV, CDR2 YYDKDF (reference sequence).

This clonotype occurred a few times. Sequence at one end of the junction differs from germline and may be a read error. The CDR3 here is CASSLQGFLSVSSYEQYF. Written as DNA, the CDR3 is TGTGCCAGCAGCTTGCAGGGGTTTCTAAGCGTTAGCTCCTACGAGCAGTACTTC. The chain uses TRBV5-1 and TRBJ2-7; perhaps TRBD1 as D (6 bases). The CDR3 has 18 amino acids. Germline lookup yields CDR1 SGHRS and CDR2 YFSETQ. The entire variable domain, with the rest obtained from reference TRBV5-1 and TRBJ2-7, is as follows: KAGVTQTPRYLIKTRGQQVTLSCSPISGHRSVSWYQQTPGQGLQFLFEYFSETQRNKGNFPGRFSGRQFSNSRSEMNVSTLELGDSALYLCASSLQGFLSVSSYEQYFGPGTRLTVT.

This rearrangement joins TRBV7-2 to TRBJ2-3, with 13 positions matching TRBD2. The V and J ends lost 5 bases and 4 bases, in that order; junction bases with no gene match: 3. The CDR3 has 15 amino acids. Germline CDR1 and CDR2: SGHTA and FQGNSA. CDR3 nucleotides: TGTGCCAGCAGCCCAGGGACTAGCGGGGCAGATACGCAGTATTTT. Encoded protein: CASSPGTSGADTQYF.

This clonotype was counted only a few times. This chain uses TRBV29-1 with TRBJ2-5, with D possibly TRBD2 on 6 matching bases. Trimming pared 4 bases from V and 5 bases from J, leaving 14 bases between. The CDR3 length is 13 residues. Germline V gene data show CDR1 as SQVTM and CDR2 as ANQGSEA. The CDR3 coding sequence is TGCAGCGTTGTCGGGGGTATGTGGGAGACCCAGTACTTC. Its translation: CSVVGGMWETQYF.

The CDR3 protein is CASSCEKDRAPHYDEQYF. Here the CDR3 DNA reads TGTGCCAGCAGTTGCGAAAAGGACAGGGCCCCCCATTATGACGAGCAGTACTTC. V and J are TRBV6-2 or TRBV6-3 and TRBJ2-7, with 8 bases that match TRBD1. This CDR3 contains 18 residues. The V segment lost 4 bases and the J segment 5 bases; nucleotides outside the gene matches: 19. CDR1 is MNHEY and CDR2 is SVGEGT in the germline V gene.

This clonotype was seen ten or more times. The DNA of the CDR3 is TGTGCCAGCAGCTTCGGGATATCGAACACTGAAGCTTTCTTT. This translates into CASSFGISNTEAFF. The chain couples TRBV5-5 to TRBJ1-1; D not certain. V lost 2 bases and J lost 1, with 9 bases in between. This CDR3 contains 14 residues. Germline V lookup: CDR1 SGHKS, CDR2 YYEKEE (reference sequence).

V gene TRBV19 combines with J gene TRBJ1-4, with D perhaps matching TRBD1 (6 bases). The V gene's germline CDR1 is LNHDA and CDR2 SQIVND (reference sequence). V was pared by 6 bases and J by 8 bases, with 19 bases between. The CDR3 is 15 amino acids. The CDR3 sequence: CASREEGRGMEKLFF. The CDR3 bases are TGTGCCAGTAGGGAAGAAGGCAGGGGAATGGAAAAACTGTTTTTT.

The V gene is TRBV5-4, the J gene TRBJ1-1; 11 bases map to TRBD1. V lost 4 bases, J lost 4 bases, and 12 bases stayed unmatched. The CDR3 sequence is 17 residues long. The germline V gene encodes CDR1 SGHNT and CDR2 YYREEE (reference sequence). For the CDR3, the DNA is TGTGCCAGCAGCCTCGCCCCCGACGGGACAGGGGGCACTGAAGCTTTCTTT. Residues: CASSLAPDGTGGTEAFF.

The chain carries TRBV11-2 and TRBJ1-5, with 7 nucleotides matching TRBD1. With 1 base clipped from V and 7 bases from J, the junction kept 4 bases outside the gene matches. Germline V CDR1 and CDR2: SGHAT, FQNNGV. There are 14 residues in the CDR3. DNA for the CDR3: TGTGCCAGCAGCTTAGCAGGGGGGGGGCAGCCCCAGCATTTT. It specifies CASSLAGGGQPQHF.

This clonotype has ten or more counts. V usage is TRBV2 and J usage is TRBJ1-5; D not resolved. V was pared by 4 bases and J by 7 bases, with 14 bases between. The CDR3 covers 14 residues. CDR1 is SNHLY and CDR2 is FYNNEI in the germline V gene. CDR3 nucleotide sequence: TGTGCCAGCAGTGGTGGACTGGAAAACCAGCCCCAGCATTTT. It encodes CASSGGLENQPQHF.

This clonotype was seen at least ten times. V and J are TRBV18 and TRBJ2-7; a possible D gene is TRBD1 (6 bases). Trimming left V 3 bases short and J 5 bases short, with 11 bases between. The CDR3 runs 13 residues. Germline V gives CDR1 KGHSH, CDR2 LQKENI. The CDR3 is CASSPMGAHEQYF. CDR3 sequence (DNA): TGTGCCAGCTCACCCATGGGGGCTCACGAGCAGTACTTC.

This chain links TRBV4-3 with TRBJ1-1, with no clear D. With 2 bases removed from V and 4 bases from J, the gap between germline ends came to 11 bases. Germline V gives CDR1 LGHNA, CDR2 YSLEER. This CDR3 contains 14 residues. CDR3 sequence (DNA): TGCGCCAGCAGCCAAAACATCGGTTCCACTGAAGCTTTCTTT. This encodes CASSQNIGSTEAFF.

This chain uses TRBV7-9 with TRBJ2-1; 7 bases agree with TRBD2. The J segment lost 4 bases and the V segment lost 4 bases, leaving 10 bases of the junction unmatched. The V gene's germline CDR1 is SEHNR and CDR2 FQNEAQ (reference sequence). The CDR3 contains 16 residues. CDR3 DNA sequence: TGTGCCAGCAGCTCAAGGGACTATATCTTATACAATGAGCAGTTCTTC. The encoded protein is CASSSRDYILYNEQFF.

The rearrangement links TRBV10-1 to TRBJ2-7, with 8 positions matching TRBD1. The CDR3 has 11 residues. V lost 8 bases, J lost 4 bases, and 1 base stayed unmatched. Germline CDR1 reads WNHNN; CDR2 reads SYGVQD (reference sequence). CDR3 in DNA: TGCGCCAGCGGGACAGGATACGAGCAGTACTTC. Its protein product is CASGTGYEQYF.

This clonotype was counted a single time. This could be a read error, since a much larger clone is one nucleotide away. This rearrangement joins TRBV2 to TRBJ2-7; 8 nucleotides line up with TRBD2. The V segment lost 10 bases and the J segment 3 bases; nucleotides outside the gene matches: 14. CDR1 is SNHLY and CDR2 is FYNNEI in the germline V gene. The CDR3 sequence is 15 residues long. CDR3 protein: CANRPGLASNYEQYF. As DNA, the CDR3 is TGTGCCAACAGACCCGGACTAGCTAGCAACTACGAGCAGTACTTC.

This chain links TRBV27 with TRBJ1-5; 9 positions agree with TRBD1. CDR1 is MNHEY, CDR2 SMNVEV, per germline (reference sequence). With 8 bases clipped from V and 4 bases from J, the junction kept 21 bases outside the gene matches. The CDR3 spans 19 residues. This CDR3 reads CASFTTGQGPSENNQPQHF. In DNA form, the CDR3 reads TGTGCCAGCTTTACGACGGGACAGGGACCGTCGGAAAATAATCAGCCCCAGCATTTT.

The rearrangement uses TRBV20-1 and TRBJ2-2; possible D gene TRBD2, 5 bases. The length of the CDR3 is 14 residues. Germline assignment: CDR1 DFQATT and CDR2 SNEGSKA (reference sequence). V lost 6 bases to trimming and J lost 7 bases, with 18 bases between them. CDR3 bases: TGCAGTGCGGCGGGCCCGGGTGTAGTCGGGGAGCTGTTTTTT. Translating gives CSAAGPGVVGELFF.

The chain has TRBV27 and TRBJ2-5; 10 bases are shared with TRBD1. The germline V gene encodes CDR1 MNHEY and CDR2 SMNVEV (reference sequence). The CDR3 contains 13 residues. V gave up 5 bases and J gave up 7 bases; unmatched junction bases: 4. The CDR3 coding sequence is TGTGCCAGCAGTGGGGACAGGGGAAGGACCCAGTACTTC. This sequence encodes CASSGDRGRTQYF.

About this clonotype: A single base separates this from a much larger clone, so it may be a read error. The chain recombines TRBV28 with TRBJ1-6, with D possibly being TRBD1 (5 bases). Germline V gene data show CDR1 as MDHEN and CDR2 as SYDVKM. The CDR3 totals 14 residues. V was cut by 6 bases and J by 8 bases, with 14 bases left in between. The CDR3 sequence: CASRGARGYSPLHF. The CDR3 bases are TGTGCCAGCAGAGGCGCAAGGGGATATTCACCCCTCCACTTT.

This clonotype has a count of ten or more. The gene calls are TRBV2 and TRBJ1-5; unclear D gene. Germline CDR1 SNHLY, CDR2 FYNNEI. The CDR3 runs to 14 residues. V lost 3 bases and J 5 bases, leaving 11 bases between the germline ends. The CDR3 region has the DNA TGTGCCAGCAGTGACTTGGGAACTGATCAGCCCCAGCATTTT. Its translation: CASSDLGTDQPQHF.